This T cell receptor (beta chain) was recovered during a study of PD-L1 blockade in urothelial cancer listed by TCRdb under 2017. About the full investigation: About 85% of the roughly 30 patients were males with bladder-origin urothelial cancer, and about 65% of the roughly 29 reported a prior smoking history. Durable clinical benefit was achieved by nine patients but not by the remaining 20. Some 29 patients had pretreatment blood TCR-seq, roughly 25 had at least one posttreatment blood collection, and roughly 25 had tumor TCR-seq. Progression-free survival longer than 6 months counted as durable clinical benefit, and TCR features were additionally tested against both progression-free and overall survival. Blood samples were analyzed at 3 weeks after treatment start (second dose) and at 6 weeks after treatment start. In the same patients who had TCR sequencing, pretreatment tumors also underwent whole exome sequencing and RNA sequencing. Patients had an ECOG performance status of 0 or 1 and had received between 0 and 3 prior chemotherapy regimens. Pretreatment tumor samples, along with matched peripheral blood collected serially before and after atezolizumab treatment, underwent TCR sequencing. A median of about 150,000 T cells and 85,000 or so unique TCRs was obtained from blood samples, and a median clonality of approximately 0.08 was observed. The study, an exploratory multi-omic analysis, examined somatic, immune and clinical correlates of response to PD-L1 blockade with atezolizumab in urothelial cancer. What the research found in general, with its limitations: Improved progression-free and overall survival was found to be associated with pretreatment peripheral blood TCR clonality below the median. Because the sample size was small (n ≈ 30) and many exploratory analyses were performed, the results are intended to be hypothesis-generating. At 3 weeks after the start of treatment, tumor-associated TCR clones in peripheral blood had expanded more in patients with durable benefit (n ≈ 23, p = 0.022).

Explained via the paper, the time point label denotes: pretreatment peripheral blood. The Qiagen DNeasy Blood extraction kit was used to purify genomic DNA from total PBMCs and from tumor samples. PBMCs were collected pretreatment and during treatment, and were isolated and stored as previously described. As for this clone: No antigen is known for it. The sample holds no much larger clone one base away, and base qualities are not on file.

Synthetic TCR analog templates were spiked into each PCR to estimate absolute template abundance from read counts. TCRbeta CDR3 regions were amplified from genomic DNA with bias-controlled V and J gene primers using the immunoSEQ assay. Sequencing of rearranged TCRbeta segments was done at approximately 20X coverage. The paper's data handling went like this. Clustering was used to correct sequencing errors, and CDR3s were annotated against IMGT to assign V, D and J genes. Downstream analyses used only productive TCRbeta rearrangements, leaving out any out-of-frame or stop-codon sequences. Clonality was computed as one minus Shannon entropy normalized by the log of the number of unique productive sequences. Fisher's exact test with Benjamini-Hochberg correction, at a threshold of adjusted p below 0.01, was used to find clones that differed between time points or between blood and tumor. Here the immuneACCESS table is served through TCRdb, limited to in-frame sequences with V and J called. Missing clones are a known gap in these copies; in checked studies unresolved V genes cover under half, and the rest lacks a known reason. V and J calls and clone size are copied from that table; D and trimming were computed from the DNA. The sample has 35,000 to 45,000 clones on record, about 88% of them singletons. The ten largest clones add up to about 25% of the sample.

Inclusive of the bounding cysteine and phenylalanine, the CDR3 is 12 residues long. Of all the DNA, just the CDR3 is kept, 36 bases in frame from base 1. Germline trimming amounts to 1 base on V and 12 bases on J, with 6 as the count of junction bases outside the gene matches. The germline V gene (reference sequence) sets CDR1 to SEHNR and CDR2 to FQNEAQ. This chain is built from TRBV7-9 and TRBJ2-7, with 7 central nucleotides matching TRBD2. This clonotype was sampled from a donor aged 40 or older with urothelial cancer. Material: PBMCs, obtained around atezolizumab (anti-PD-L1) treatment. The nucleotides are TGTGCCAGCAGCTTAGGCCCGGGGGGTCTGTACTTC. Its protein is CASSLGPGGLYF.